This TCR beta chain was sequenced for a study of shared clonotypes between healthy human individuals. Germline V gene sequence: CDR1 SGHDN, CDR2 FVKESK. The germline V and J ends were trimmed by 1 base and 0 bases, with 9 bases remaining between them. The CDR3 has 15 amino acids. Assay: immunoSEQ multiplex PCR; the TCRdb copy retains only in-frame clones and omits some. The data show about 710,000 clones, roughly 73% seen once. The source material was memory CD4+ T cells sorted from blood. The sample's subset: CD45RA-negative fraction. The receptor was derived from a woman in her twenties or thirties in good health. The rearrangement links TRBV14 to TRBJ2-5; unclear D gene. The CDR3 nucleotides read TGTGCCAGCAGCCAAGTAGGGTGGTACCAAGAGACCCAGTACTTC. Translation: CASSQVGWYQETQYF. The full variable domain, rest sourced from reference TRBV14 and TRBJ2-5, is EAGVTQFPSHSVIEKGQTVTLRCDPISGHDNLYWYRRVMGKEIKFLLHFVKESKQDESGMPNNRFLAERTGGTYSTLKVQPAELEDSGVYFCASSQVGWYQETQYFGPGTRLLVL.